This entry lists 31 T cell receptor beta chains sequenced from one sample in a study of T cell changes during pregnancy in multiple sclerosis. Produced via immunoSEQ multiplex PCR; TCRdb's table is partial and in-frame only. The sample consists of approximately 92,000 clones, over 85% of them appearing once. Specimen: peripheral blood, collected after pregnancy. These TCRs come from a female donor with multiple sclerosis, enrolled in a pregnancy study.

V usage is TRBV19 and J usage is TRBJ1-2; 11 positions agree with TRBD1. The CDR3 consists of 14 residues. Unmatched junction bases numbered 5, after V lost 4 bases and J lost 7 bases. Germline V lookup: CDR1 LNHDA, CDR2 SQIVND (reference sequence). The CDR3 loop reads CASSTTGTGGGYTF. The CDR3 bases are TGTGCCAGTAGTACCACAGGGACAGGGGGTGGCTACACCTTC.

This clone has a single count. This chain uses TRBV5-1 with TRBJ1-4; possibly TRBD1 for D (5 bases). V shed 0 bases and J shed 2 bases, with 5 bases lying between them. This CDR3 region has 14 residues. CDR1 SGHRS and CDR2 YFSETQ come from the germline V gene. The CDR3 region is CASSLEGTNEKLFF. DNA of the CDR3: TGCGCCAGCAGCTTGGAGGGGACTAATGAAAAACTGTTTTTT.

The chain uses TRBV6-5 and TRBJ2-2; weak D call: TRBD2 (5 bases). This CDR3 comprises 14 residues. Germline CDR1 reads MNHEY; CDR2 reads SVGAGI. Trimming cost V 6 bases and J 4 bases, with 12 bases left between them. The CDR3 DNA reads TGTGCCAGCAGCGACCCCGGGGTCACCGGGGAGCTGTTTTTT. Protein: CASSDPGVTGELFF.

V is TRBV7-7 and J is TRBJ2-7, with 7 bases aligning to TRBD1. Germline values: CDR1 SSHAT, CDR2 FNYEAQ (reference sequence). The CDR3 is made up of 15 amino acids. V gave up 3 bases and J gave up 0 bases; unmatched junction bases: 5. The chain's CDR3 is CASSFAGTDSYEQYF. The CDR3 nucleotides read TGTGCCAGCAGCTTCGCCGGGACAGACTCCTACGAGCAGTACTTC.

CDR3 residues: CASSLGPGGANTEAFF. CDR3 sequence (DNA): TGTGCCAGCAGCTTAGGGCCAGGGGGCGCGAACACTGAAGCTTTCTTT. The rearrangement uses TRBV7-9 and TRBJ1-1; 8 bases line up with TRBD1. With 1 base clipped from V and 1 base from J, the junction kept 5 bases outside the gene matches. CDR1 SEHNR and CDR2 FQNEAQ come from the germline V gene (reference sequence). The CDR3 covers 16 residues.

This rearrangement joins TRBV5-1 to TRBJ2-1; 7 bases match TRBD2. In germline, CDR1 is SGHRS, CDR2 YFSETQ. This CDR3 has 16 amino acids. The trim removed 4 bases at V and 6 bases at J, leaving 13 bases unmatched. This CDR3 is CASSLTGTIGTNEQFF. The CDR3 DNA is TGCGCCAGCAGCCTCACCGGGACTATCGGCACCAATGAGCAGTTCTTC.

The rearrangement joins TRBV4-2 to TRBJ2-3; 9 nucleotides line up with TRBD2. Unmatched junction bases numbered 5, after V lost 0 bases and J lost 4 bases. This CDR3 contains 16 residues. Germline V gene sequence: CDR1 LGHNA, CDR2 YNFKEQ. This CDR3 reads CASSQEAGGRPDTQYF. The DNA of the CDR3 is TGTGCCAGCAGCCAAGAAGCGGGAGGCCGACCAGATACGCAGTATTTT.

The CDR3 DNA reads as TGTGCCAGCAGCGTAGTGGGACAGGGGCCCGGGGAGCTGTTTTTT. Translated: CASSVVGQGPGELFF. The rearrangement uses TRBV9 and TRBJ2-2, with 10 bases that match TRBD1. The CDR3 is 15 residues long. CDR1 and CDR2 from the germline V gene are SGDLS and YYNGEE. The ends lost 0 bases at V and 6 bases at J; junction bases unmatched: 2.

The rearrangement uses TRBV6-6 and TRBJ2-7; 12 bases map to TRBD2. With V trimmed by 5 bases and J by 5 bases, 10 bases remained unmatched. This CDR3 is 16 amino acids long. CDR1 is MNHNY, CDR2 SVGAGI, per germline (reference sequence). This CDR3 reads CASSPGLAGYSDEQYF. CDR3 bases: TGTGCCAGCAGTCCTGGACTAGCGGGATATAGCGACGAGCAGTACTTC.

The chain recombines TRBV5-8 with TRBJ2-1; TRBD1 might be the D (6 bases). The V end was cut by 4 bases, the J end by 6 bases, with 20 bases between. This CDR3 has 16 amino acids. In germline, CDR1 is SGHTS, CDR2 YDEGEE. Written as DNA, the CDR3 is TGTGCCAGCAGCGGAGGTCAGGGGCTCTCTGTCAATGAGCAGTTCTTC. The encoded protein is CASSGGQGLSVNEQFF. Using reference TRBV5-8 and TRBJ2-1 for the parts outside the CDR3, the full variable domain is EAGVTQSPTHLIKTRGQQATLRCSPISGHTSVYWYQQALGLGLQFLLWYDEGEERNRGNFPPRFSGRQFPNYSSELNVNALELEDSALYLCASSGGQGLSVNEQFFGPGTRLTVL.

The V call is TRBV7-2, the J call TRBJ2-7, with 7 bases matching TRBD1. Per the germline V gene, CDR1 is SGHTA and CDR2 is FQGNSA. With 6 bases clipped from V and 0 bases from J, the junction kept 8 bases outside the gene matches. The CDR3 loop spans 15 amino acids. The DNA of the CDR3 is TGTGCCAGCAGTCAACAGGGGTTTAGCTCCTACGAGCAGTACTTC. Its translation is CASSQQGFSSYEQYF.

The V gene is TRBV27, the J gene TRBJ2-5, with 8 bases fitting TRBD1. The germline V gene has CDR1 MNHEY and CDR2 SMNVEV (reference sequence). This CDR3 comprises 14 residues. The ends lost 6 bases at V and 2 bases at J; junction bases unmatched: 5. DNA of the CDR3: TGTGCCAGCAGCCGGACAGGGCCACAAGAGACCCAGTACTTC. It encodes CASSRTGPQETQYF.

In nucleotides, the CDR3 is TGTGCCAGCAGCCCCGACAGGGCCTATGGCTACACCTTC. Amino acids: CASSPDRAYGYTF. The chain uses TRBV11-2 and TRBJ1-2, with TRBD1 matching 7 bases. J was trimmed by 4 bases and V by 5 bases; bases with no gene match: 4. The CDR3 is 13 residues long. Germline V gene lookup returns CDR1 SGHAT and CDR2 FQNNGV.

The chain carries TRBV15 and TRBJ2-1; a possible D gene is TRBD2 (6 bases). V shed 5 bases and J shed 5 bases, with 13 bases lying between them. The CDR3 spans 14 residues. Germline CDR1 reads LNHNV; CDR2 reads YYDKDF (reference sequence). The CDR3: CATSPRGGNNEQFF. In nucleotides, the CDR3 is TGTGCCACCAGCCCAAGGGGAGGAAACAATGAGCAGTTCTTC.

The V gene is TRBV7-2, the J gene TRBJ1-2; the D gene is possibly TRBD1 (5 bases). V lost 5 bases and J lost 3, with 22 bases in between. Germline V gives CDR1 SGHTA, CDR2 FQGNSA. The CDR3 runs 17 residues. The CDR3, as DNA: TGTGCCAGCAGCCCCAAAGACAGTCGAGAAACGTACTATGGCTACACCTTC. It codes for CASSPKDSRETYYGYTF. Using reference TRBV7-2 and TRBJ1-2 for the parts outside the CDR3, the full variable domain is GAGVSQSPSNKVTEKGKDVELRCDPISGHTALYWYRQSLGQGLEFLIYFQGNSAPDKSGLPSDRFSAERTGGSVSTLTIQRTQQEDSAVYLCASSPKDSRETYYGYTFGSGTRLTVV.

The chain uses TRBV19 and TRBJ2-1; D is ambiguous. Germline CDR1 and CDR2: LNHDA and SQIVND (reference sequence). This CDR3 contains 14 residues. With 5 bases removed from V and 6 bases from J, the gap between germline ends came to 14 bases. CDR3 bases: TGTGCCAGTAGTGGTAGCTCGCCCTTCAATGAGCAGTTCTTC. It encodes CASSGSSPFNEQFF.

CDR3 protein: CASRGRTGDGYTF. The CDR3 bases are TGTGCCAGCAGGGGGAGGACAGGGGATGGCTACACCTTC. The chain joins TRBV5-6 to TRBJ1-2, with TRBD1 matching 9 bases. V dropped 5 bases and J dropped 6; count of bases not matched to a gene: 5. Germline-derived CDR1 and CDR2 are SGHDT and YYEEEE. The CDR3 runs 13 residues.

CDR3 nucleotide sequence: TGTGCCAGCAGCTTAACAGGGGTGGGCACTGAAGCTTTCTTT. Its protein is CASSLTGVGTEAFF. V gene TRBV5-5 combines with J gene TRBJ1-1; TRBD1 matches at 7 bases. This CDR3 has 14 amino acids. Germline-derived CDR1 and CDR2 are SGHKS and YYEKEE (reference sequence). V lost 2 bases and J lost 4; bases outside the gene matches: 5.

The chain combines TRBV25-1 with TRBJ2-1; possibly TRBD2 for D (7 bases). V was trimmed by 8 bases and J by 8 bases, leaving 28 bases between them. This CDR3 contains 17 residues. CDR1 is MGHDK and CDR2 is SYGVNS in the germline V gene. The CDR3 is CASGFPTGAGDSDEQFF. The CDR3 DNA is TGTGCCAGCGGTTTTCCCACGGGGGCGGGAGATTCGGATGAGCAGTTCTTC. The full variable domain, with the rest looked up from reference TRBV25-1 and TRBJ2-1, is EADIYQTPRYLVIGTGKKITLECSQTMGHDKMYWYQQDPGMELHLIHYSYGVNSTEKGDLSSESTVSRIRTEHFPLTLESARPSHTSQYLCASGFPTGAGDSDEQFFGPGTRLTVL.

DNA for the CDR3: TGTGCCAGCGTAGCGGGAGGGGGCGATGAGCAGTTCTTC. It specifies CASVAGGGDEQFF. This chain uses TRBV5-6 with TRBJ2-1, with 11 bases identical to TRBD2. V lost 7 bases and J lost 8; bases outside the gene matches: 5. The CDR3 runs to 13 residues. From germline, CDR1 is SGHDT and CDR2 YYEEEE.

As for this clone: One end of the junction does not line up with germline, which may come from a read error. The V call is TRBV27, the J call TRBJ2-1; 9 bases are shared with TRBD1. This CDR3 contains 15 residues. Germline V gene data show CDR1 as MNHEY and CDR2 as SMNVEV (reference sequence). The CDR3, as DNA: TGTGCCAGCAGTCTATCGTCGGGACAGGGTATAGAGCAGTTCTTC. It is translated as CASSLSSGQGIEQFF.

This chain connects TRBV6-6 to TRBJ2-7; D perhaps matches TRBD2 (6 bases). This CDR3 has 12 amino acids. The V end lost 8 bases, the J end lost 5 bases, and 13 bases lay between the germline ends. Germline CDR1 is MNHNY and CDR2 is SVGAGI (reference sequence). The CDR3 DNA reads TGTGCCAGCGCGGCGGGGTTCGACGAGCAGTACTTC. Its translation is CASAAGFDEQYF.

The genes are TRBV11-3 and TRBJ2-1; 8 positions match TRBD1. The CDR3 covers 14 residues. Germline V gene lookup returns CDR1 SGHNT and CDR2 YENEEA. V was pared by 0 bases and J by 10 bases, with 5 bases of the junction left unmatched. CDR3 nucleotide sequence: TGTGCCAGCAGCTTAGACCCCAGGGACAGGGAGCAGTTCTTC. Residues: CASSLDPRDREQFF.

This clone was observed once. CDR3 loop: CASRSQGGGRPYEQYF. Written as DNA, the CDR3 is TGTGCCAGCAGGTCCCAAGGGGGGGGTAGACCCTACGAGCAGTACTTC. V and J are TRBV28 and TRBJ2-7; a weak D match, TRBD2 (7 bases). V shed 6 bases and J shed 2 bases, with 20 bases lying between them. Per germline, CDR1 MDHEN and CDR2 SYDVKM. This CDR3 comprises 16 residues.

This chain links TRBV19 with TRBJ2-7; TRBD1 agrees at 8 bases. The V gene end was trimmed by 9 bases and the J gene end by 5 bases; junction bases not matched to a gene: 9. This CDR3 has 13 amino acids. The germline gives CDR1 LNHDA, CDR2 SQIVND (reference sequence). CDR3 region: CAREDRDPNEQYF. The CDR3 DNA reads as TGTGCCAGGGAGGACAGGGACCCCAACGAGCAGTACTTC.

This sequence joins TRBV28 and TRBJ1-1; 8 nucleotides agree with TRBD1. Germline V gene data show CDR1 as MDHEN and CDR2 as SYDVKM. This CDR3 spans 14 amino acids. V gave up 7 bases and J gave up 6 bases; unmatched junction bases: 10. The CDR3 protein is CASTKTGGQAEAFF. CDR3 DNA: TGTGCCAGCACCAAAACAGGGGGTCAGGCTGAAGCTTTCTTT.

This chain links TRBV19 with TRBJ2-2; TRBD1 is a possible D gene (6 bases). With 9 bases removed from V and 2 bases from J, the gap between germline ends came to 10 bases. Germline CDR1 is LNHDA and CDR2 is SQIVND (reference sequence). The CDR3 is 13 residues long. The CDR3 sequence: CASGDINTGELFF. Here the CDR3 DNA reads TGTGCCAGCGGGGACATTAACACCGGGGAGCTGTTTTTT.

The rearrangement links TRBV30 to TRBJ2-5; TRBD2 aligns across 14 bases. CDR3 length equals 14 residues. CDR1 and CDR2 from the germline V gene are GTSNPN and SVGIG (reference sequence). The V and J ends lost 5 bases and 7 bases, in that order; junction bases with no gene match: 6. This CDR3 reads CAWGGLAGVGTQYF. In DNA form, the CDR3 reads TGTGCCTGGGGGGGACTAGCGGGAGTGGGGACCCAGTACTTC.

The V and J genes are TRBV30 and TRBJ2-1; TRBD1 might be the D (6 bases). Germline V gene lookup returns CDR1 GTSNPN and CDR2 SVGIG (reference sequence). V gave up 2 bases and J gave up 2 bases, with 13 bases separating them. The CDR3 consists of 15 residues. The chain's CDR3 is CAWSKVSGAYNEQFF. CDR3 DNA sequence: TGTGCCTGGAGTAAGGTGTCAGGGGCCTACAATGAGCAGTTCTTC.

This chain joins TRBV5-1 and TRBJ2-5; 8 positions match TRBD2. The CDR3 contains 14 residues. V lost 3 bases to trimming and J lost 3 bases; unmatched junction nucleotides: 4. The germline CDR1 and CDR2 sequences are SGHRS and YFSETQ. The CDR3 here is CASSSREGKETQYF. The DNA for the CDR3 is TGCGCCAGCAGCTCCCGGGAGGGTAAAGAGACCCAGTACTTC.

V is TRBV9 and J is TRBJ1-1; maybe TRBD1 (6 bases). The CDR3 sequence is 15 residues long. Germline CDR1 and CDR2: SGDLS and YYNGEE. Trimming took off 3 bases at V and 0 bases at J, with 12 bases between the two ends. CDR3: CASSASGDLNTEAFF. The CDR3 DNA sequence: TGTGCCAGCAGCGCCTCAGGGGATTTGAACACTGAAGCTTTCTTT.